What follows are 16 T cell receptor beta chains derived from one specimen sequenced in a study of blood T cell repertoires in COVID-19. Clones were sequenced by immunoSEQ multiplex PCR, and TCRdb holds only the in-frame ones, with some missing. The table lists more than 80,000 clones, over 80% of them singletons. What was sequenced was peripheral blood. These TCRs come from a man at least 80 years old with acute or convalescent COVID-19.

CDR3 in DNA: TGTGCCAGCAGCTCGGGACTAGAGGGCGGGGAGCTGTTTTTT. This codes for CASSSGLEGGELFF. The chain has TRBV9 and TRBJ2-2; TRBD2 aligns across 8 bases. This CDR3 spans 14 amino acids. Germline V gene sequence: CDR1 SGDLS, CDR2 YYNGEE. Germline trimming cut 4 bases from V and 7 bases from J; bases unmatched to any gene: 6. The whole variable domain, filled in from reference TRBV9 and TRBJ2-2, reads DSGVTQTPKHLITATGQRVTLRCSPRSGDLSVYWYQQSLDQGLQFLIQYYNGEERAKGNILERFSAQQFPDLHSELNLSSLELGDSALYFCASSSGLEGGELFFGEGSRLTVL.

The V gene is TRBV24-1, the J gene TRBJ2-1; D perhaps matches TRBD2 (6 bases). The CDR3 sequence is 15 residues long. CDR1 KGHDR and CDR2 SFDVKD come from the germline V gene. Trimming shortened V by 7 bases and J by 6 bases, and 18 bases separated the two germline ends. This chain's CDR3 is CATRNGPAGGNEQFF. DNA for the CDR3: TGTGCCACCAGGAACGGACCCGCCGGGGGCAATGAGCAGTTCTTC.

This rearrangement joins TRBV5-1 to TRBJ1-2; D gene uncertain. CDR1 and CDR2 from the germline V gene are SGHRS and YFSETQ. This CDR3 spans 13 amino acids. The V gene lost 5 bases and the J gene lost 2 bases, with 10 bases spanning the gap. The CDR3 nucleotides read TGCGCCAGCAGACCTAACCCCAACTATGGCTACACCTTC. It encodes CASRPNPNYGYTF.

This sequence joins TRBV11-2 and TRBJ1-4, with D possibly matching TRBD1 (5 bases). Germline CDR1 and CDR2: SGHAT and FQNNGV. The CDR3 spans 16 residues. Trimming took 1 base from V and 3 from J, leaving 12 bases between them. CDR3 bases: TGTGCCAGCAGCTTAGGGACGACAGCCTCTAATGAAAAACTGTTTTTT. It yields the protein CASSLGTTASNEKLFF.

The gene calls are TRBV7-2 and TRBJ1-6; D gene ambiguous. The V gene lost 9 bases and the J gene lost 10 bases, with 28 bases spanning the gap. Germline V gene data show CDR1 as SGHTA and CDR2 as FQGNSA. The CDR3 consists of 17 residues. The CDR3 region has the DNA TGTGCCAGATCCCTCTCCTCGTCGACTCCCGGCGGGTCACCCCTCCACTTT. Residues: CARSLSSSTPGGSPLHF.

The CDR3 bases are TGTGCCAGCAGCCGGGGACAGGGGTACTATGGCTACACCTTC. Translating it yields CASSRGQGYYGYTF. The V and J genes are TRBV5-6 and TRBJ1-2; 10 bases align to TRBD1. Looked up from germline, CDR1 is SGHDT and CDR2 is YYEEEE. The CDR3 consists of 14 residues. The ends lost 4 bases at V and 3 bases at J; junction bases unmatched: 3. The full variable domain, with the rest looked up from reference TRBV5-6 and TRBJ1-2, is DAGVTQSPTHLIKTRGQQVTLRCSPKSGHDTVSWYQQALGQGPQFIFQYYEEEERQRGNFPDRFSGHQFPNYSSELNVNALLLGDSALYLCASSRGQGYYGYTFGSGTRLTVV.

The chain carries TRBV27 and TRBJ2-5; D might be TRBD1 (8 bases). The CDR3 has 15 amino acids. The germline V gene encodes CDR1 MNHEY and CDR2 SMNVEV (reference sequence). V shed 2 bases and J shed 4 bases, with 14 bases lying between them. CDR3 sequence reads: CASSLTGGVGETQYF. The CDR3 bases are TGTGCCAGCAGTTTAACAGGGGGGGTTGGAGAGACCCAGTACTTC.

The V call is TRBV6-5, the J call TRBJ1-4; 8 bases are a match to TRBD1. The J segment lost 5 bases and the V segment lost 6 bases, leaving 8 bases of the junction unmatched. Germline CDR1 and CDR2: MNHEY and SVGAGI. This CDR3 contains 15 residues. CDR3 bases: TGTGCCAGCAGAGCAGGGGGCGAGGGGAATGAAAAACTGTTTTTT. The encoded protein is CASRAGGEGNEKLFF.

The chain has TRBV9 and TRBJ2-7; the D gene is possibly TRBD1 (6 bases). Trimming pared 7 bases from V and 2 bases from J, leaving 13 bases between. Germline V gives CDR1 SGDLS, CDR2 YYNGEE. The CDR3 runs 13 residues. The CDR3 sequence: CASGPDRPYEQYF. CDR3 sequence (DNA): TGTGCCAGCGGTCCAGACAGGCCCTACGAGCAGTACTTC.

The CDR3 protein is CASSSVRKNQPQHF. DNA for the CDR3: TGTGCCAGTAGTAGCGTCAGGAAAAATCAGCCCCAGCATTTT. This rearrangement joins TRBV19 to TRBJ1-5; D call uncertain. V was trimmed by 4 bases and J by 4 bases, leaving 11 bases between them. Germline V gene lookup returns CDR1 LNHDA and CDR2 SQIVND (reference sequence). The CDR3 is made up of 14 amino acids.

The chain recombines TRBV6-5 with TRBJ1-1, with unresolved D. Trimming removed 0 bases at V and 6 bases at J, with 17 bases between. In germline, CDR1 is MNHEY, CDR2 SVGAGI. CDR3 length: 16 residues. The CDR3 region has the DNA TGTGCCAGCAGTTACTCGATTGTTTCCCCCAGCGCTGAAGCTTTCTTT. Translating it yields CASSYSIVSPSAEAFF.

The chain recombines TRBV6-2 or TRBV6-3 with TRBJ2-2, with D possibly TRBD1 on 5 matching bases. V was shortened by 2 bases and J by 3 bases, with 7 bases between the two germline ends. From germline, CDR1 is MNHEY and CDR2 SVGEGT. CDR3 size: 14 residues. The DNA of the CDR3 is TGTGCCAGCAGTTACAGGGGTTACACCGGGGAGCTGTTTTTT. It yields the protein CASSYRGYTGELFF.

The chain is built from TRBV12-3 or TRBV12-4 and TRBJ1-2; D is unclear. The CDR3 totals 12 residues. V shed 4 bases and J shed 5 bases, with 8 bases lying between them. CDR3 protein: CASSSGLYGYTF. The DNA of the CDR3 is TGTGCCAGCAGTTCCGGACTGTATGGCTACACCTTC.

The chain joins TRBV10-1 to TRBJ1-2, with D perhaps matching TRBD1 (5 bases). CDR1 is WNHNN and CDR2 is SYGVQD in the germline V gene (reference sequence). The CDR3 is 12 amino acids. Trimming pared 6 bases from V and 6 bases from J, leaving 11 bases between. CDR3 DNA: TGCGCCAGCAGGAGGAGGGGTCATGGCTACACCTTC. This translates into CASRRRGHGYTF.

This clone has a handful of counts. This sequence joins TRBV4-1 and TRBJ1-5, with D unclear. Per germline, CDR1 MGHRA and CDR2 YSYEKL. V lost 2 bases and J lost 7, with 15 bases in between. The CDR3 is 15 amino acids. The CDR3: CASSQSSGKSQPQHF. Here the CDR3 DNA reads TGCGCCAGCAGCCAATCGTCCGGGAAGAGCCAGCCCCAGCATTTT.

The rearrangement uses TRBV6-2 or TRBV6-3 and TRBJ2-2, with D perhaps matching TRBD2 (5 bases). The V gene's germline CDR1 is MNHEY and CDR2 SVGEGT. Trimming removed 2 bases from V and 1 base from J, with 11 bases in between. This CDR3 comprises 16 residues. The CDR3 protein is CASSYHPGLNTGELFF. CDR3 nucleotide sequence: TGTGCCAGCAGTTACCACCCGGGATTGAACACCGGGGAGCTGTTTTTT.